Listed here are 15 T cell receptor beta chains from one sample, sequenced in a study of graft-versus-host responses after intestinal transplantation. The antigens for these receptors are not known. Clones were sequenced by immunoSEQ multiplex PCR, and TCRdb holds only the in-frame ones, with some missing. The repertoire holds tens of thousands of clones, with 91% as singletons. Material: unstimulated CD4+ T cells sorted from spleen or lymph node cells, obtained before intestinal transplant. The receptor set was obtained from a human donor who received an intestinal transplant.

V and J are TRBV25-1 and TRBJ2-7, with TRBD1 as a possible D gene (6 bases). Trimming took 5 bases from V and 4 from J, leaving 18 bases between them. CDR3 length: 15 residues. The germline V gene encodes CDR1 MGHDK and CDR2 SYGVNS. This CDR3 reads CASSNAQGFGYEQYF. The CDR3 region has the DNA TGTGCCAGCAGTAACGCACAGGGTTTTGGGTACGAGCAGTACTTC.

This clone has only a few counts. The chain combines TRBV10-1 with TRBJ2-3; weak D call: TRBD2 (5 bases). CDR1 and CDR2 (germline): WNHNN, SYGVQD (reference sequence). The germline V and J ends were trimmed by 6 bases and 7 bases, with 17 bases remaining between them. This CDR3 region has 14 residues. CDR3 loop: CASSTTGPGNTQYF. The DNA of the CDR3 is TGCGCCAGCAGCACAACCGGCCCGGGGAATACGCAGTATTTT.

This chain joins TRBV19 and TRBJ2-1; 9 bases are a match to TRBD2. Unmatched junction bases numbered 5, after V lost 7 bases and J lost 1 base. This CDR3 comprises 15 residues. Germline loops: CDR1 LNHDA, CDR2 SQIVND (reference sequence). CDR3 nucleotides: TGTGCCAGTACGGTTGCGGGGGGGTCCTACAATGAGCAGTTCTTC. Protein: CASTVAGGSYNEQFF.

The gene calls are TRBV7-2 and TRBJ2-5, with TRBD2 as a possible D gene (5 bases). The CDR3 runs 14 residues. Germline V gene data show CDR1 as SGHTA and CDR2 as FQGNSA. V was trimmed by 2 bases and J by 2 bases, leaving 9 bases between them. In DNA form, the CDR3 reads TGTGCCAGCAGCTTAAAGACGGGGCAAGAGACCCAGTACTTC. Its protein is CASSLKTGQETQYF.

The chain couples TRBV4-3 to TRBJ2-1, with TRBD2 matching over 9 bases. This CDR3 comprises 15 residues. V was clipped by 0 bases and J by 7 bases; unmatched bases: 4. Germline loops: CDR1 LGHNA, CDR2 YSLEER. CDR3 nucleotides: TGCGCCAGCAGCCAAGACGCGGGGGGGAAAAATGAGCAGTTCTTC. Its protein is CASSQDAGGKNEQFF.

The V call is TRBV19, the J call TRBJ2-3; the match to TRBD1 covers 7 bases. Trimming cost V 10 bases and J 0 bases; bases outside gene matches: 7. The CDR3 is made up of 14 amino acids. Per the germline V gene, CDR1 is LNHDA and CDR2 is SQIVND (reference sequence). This chain's CDR3 is CATSTTGSTDTQYF. The DNA for the CDR3 is TGTGCCACCTCGACGACAGGGAGCACAGATACGCAGTATTTT.

V is TRBV7-9 and J is TRBJ1-2; D uncertain. CDR3 length: 13 residues. V was trimmed by 3 bases and J by 2 bases, leaving 7 bases between them. Germline V gene lookup returns CDR1 SEHNR and CDR2 FQNEAQ (reference sequence). The CDR3 reads CASSLEQNYGYTF. The CDR3 bases are TGTGCCAGCAGCTTGGAACAGAACTATGGCTACACCTTC.

This rearrangement joins TRBV23-1 to TRBJ2-7; no reliable D call. TRBV23-1 is given ORF status, its function remaining uncertain. Trimming cost V 0 bases and J 0 bases, with 6 bases left between them. This CDR3 region has 14 residues. The CDR3 spells CASSQSTSSYEQYF. The CDR3 DNA reads as TGCGCCAGCAGTCAATCGACAAGCTCCTACGAGCAGTACTTC.

This chain links TRBV10-3 with TRBJ1-1; maybe TRBD1 (5 bases). The CDR3 has 14 amino acids. Germline V gene lookup returns CDR1 ENHRY and CDR2 SYGVKD. V was shortened by 3 bases and J by 5 bases, with 13 bases between the two germline ends. In nucleotides, the CDR3 is TGTGCCATCAGTGATTCGGGGGGAAGGACTGAAGCTTTCTTT. Translating gives CAISDSGGRTEAFF.

This clone has more than one count but fewer than ten. The genes are TRBV7-2 and TRBJ1-3; D possibly corresponds to TRBD1 (5 bases). Between the trimmed V and J ends, which lost 5 bases and 0 bases, there was a span of 11 bases. Germline V gene data show CDR1 as SGHTA and CDR2 as FQGNSA. This CDR3 region has 15 residues. For the CDR3, the DNA is TGTGCCAGCAGCCTCGACAGATCCTCTGGAAACACCATATATTTT. It specifies CASSLDRSSGNTIYF.

The DNA of the CDR3 is TGTGCCACCAGCAGCACAGGGGCCGGGGAGCTGTTTTTT. This codes for CATSSTGAGELFF. The chain couples TRBV15 to TRBJ2-2; 7 bases line up with TRBD1. The CDR3 covers 13 residues. CDR1 and CDR2 from the germline V gene are LNHNV and YYDKDF (reference sequence). The V segment lost 3 bases and the J segment 6 bases; nucleotides outside the gene matches: 1.

This chain uses TRBV7-2 with TRBJ2-3; 9 bases fit TRBD1. CDR3 length: 13 residues. Per the germline V gene, CDR1 is SGHTA and CDR2 is FQGNSA. V lost 4 bases to trimming and J lost 7 bases; unmatched junction nucleotides: 3. In DNA, the CDR3 is TGTGCCAGCAGCTACAGGGGGCGGAATACGCAGTATTTT. Protein sequence: CASSYRGRNTQYF.

The chain links TRBV9 to TRBJ2-2, with TRBD2 matching over 14 bases. V lost 5 bases, J lost 4 bases, and 7 bases stayed unmatched. This CDR3 is built from 17 residues. Germline V CDR1 and CDR2: SGDLS, YYNGEE. In DNA form, the CDR3 reads TGTGCCAGCAGTCCGGGACTAGCGGGGGCGACCACCGGGGAGCTGTTTTTT. This codes for CASSPGLAGATTGELFF.

Note on this clone: A junction boundary mismatches the germline segment, possibly from a read error. The genes are TRBV19 and TRBJ1-5; D perhaps matches TRBD1 (6 bases). The CDR3 runs 15 residues. Germline V CDR1 and CDR2: LNHDA, SQIVND (reference sequence). CDR3 sequence: CASTIGGGANQPQHF. CDR3 coding DNA: TGTGCCAGTACTATAGGGGGAGGCGCCAATCAGCCCCAGCATTTT.

The genes are TRBV19 and TRBJ1-5; weak D call: TRBD1 (6 bases). Trimming pared 1 base from V and 3 bases from J, leaving 10 bases between. The CDR3 totals 15 residues. CDR1 is LNHDA, CDR2 SQIVND, per germline (reference sequence). CDR3 region: CASSIVQGFNQPQHF. CDR3 nucleotides: TGTGCCAGTAGTATAGTTCAGGGGTTCAATCAGCCCCAGCATTTT.